Each of the 20 T cell receptor beta chains below was sequenced from the same sample in a study of glioma-infiltrating T cells after dendritic cell vaccination. The sample's time point: after dendritic cell vaccination, including at tumor progression/relapse. The data were produced by immunoSEQ multiplex PCR, yet TCRdb's version contains in-frame clones alone and is incomplete. The profile shows tens of thousands of clones, approximately 78% of them singletons. The source material was blood, sampled after dendritic cell vaccination. All receptors derive from a human donor with glioblastoma.

As regards this clone: The junction shows a germline mismatch at one end, possibly a read error. V gene TRBV19 combines with J gene TRBJ1-5; D is perhaps TRBD1 (6 bases). CDR3 size: 15 residues. Per germline, CDR1 LNHDA and CDR2 SQIVND (reference sequence). This CDR3 reads CASSIAGGALQAQHF. CDR3 nucleotides: TGTGCCAGTAGCATAGCCGGGGGGGCTCTTCAAGCCCAGCATTTT.

The V and J genes are TRBV6-5 and TRBJ2-5; 11 bases map to TRBD2. From germline, CDR1 is MNHEY and CDR2 SVGAGI. After removal of 6 bases from V and 5 bases from J, the junction contained 2 bases not matched to a gene. This CDR3 has 13 amino acids. CDR3 sequence: CASRLAGVETQYF. CDR3 in DNA: TGTGCCAGCAGACTAGCGGGAGTTGAGACCCAGTACTTC.

The chain links TRBV29-1 to TRBJ1-2, with TRBD1 identical over 9 bases. The CDR3 totals 14 residues. CDR1 and CDR2 (germline): SQVTM, ANQGSEA. V shed 3 bases, J shed 8 bases, and the junction held 10 bases outside the gene matches. In nucleotides, the CDR3 is TGCAGCGTTGACAAGGGAGGACAGGGGAACGGCTACACCTTC. Protein product: CSVDKGGQGNGYTF.

The genes are TRBV7-3 and TRBJ1-1; 8 bases are shared with TRBD1. The germline V gene has CDR1 SGHTA and CDR2 FQGTGA. This CDR3 contains 14 residues. Germline trimming cut 5 bases from V and 3 bases from J; bases unmatched to any gene: 5. The DNA of the CDR3 is TGTGCCAGCAGCCTGCAGGGGGCGGACACTGAAGCTTTCTTT. Translated, it gives CASSLQGADTEAFF.

Only a few counts were recorded for this clone. The chain uses TRBV6-6 and TRBJ2-7, with 9 bases that match TRBD1. V lost 6 bases, J lost 3 bases, and 9 bases stayed unmatched. Germline assignment: CDR1 MNHNY and CDR2 SVGAGI (reference sequence). The CDR3 is 15 amino acids. The CDR3 here is CASRGRDRDLYEQYV. The CDR3 nucleotides are TGTGCCAGCAGGGGCCGGGACAGGGACCTCTACGAGCAGTACGTC.

This chain links TRBV5-6 with TRBJ2-1, with D maybe TRBD1 (7 bases). Trimming shortened V by 1 base and J by 7 bases, and 18 bases separated the two germline ends. The length of the CDR3 is 16 residues. Germline V gene sequence: CDR1 SGHDT, CDR2 YYEEEE. The CDR3 region is CASSLITGEVGNEQFF. In DNA, the CDR3 is TGTGCCAGCAGCTTGATTACAGGGGAGGTTGGGAATGAGCAGTTCTTC. Full variable domain (rest looked up from reference TRBV5-6 and TRBJ2-1): DAGVTQSPTHLIKTRGQQVTLRCSPKSGHDTVSWYQQALGQGPQFIFQYYEEEERQRGNFPDRFSGHQFPNYSSELNVNALLLGDSALYLCASSLITGEVGNEQFFGPGTRLTVL.

This chain joins TRBV5-1 and TRBJ2-1; 8 nucleotides align to TRBD1. The germline CDR1 and CDR2 sequences are SGHRS and YFSETQ. V lost 4 bases and J lost 2; bases outside the gene matches: 5. The CDR3 sequence is 15 residues long. This chain's CDR3 is CASSPGQGPYNEQFF. The CDR3 nucleotides are TGCGCCAGCAGCCCCGGACAGGGCCCCTACAATGAGCAGTTCTTC.

This clone was seen a handful of times. This chain uses TRBV2 with TRBJ1-3; D possibly corresponds to TRBD1 (6 bases). The CDR3 contains 16 residues. Germline CDR1 and CDR2: SNHLY and FYNNEI. Trimming took off 3 bases at V and 0 bases at J, with 12 bases between the two ends. CDR3 sequence: CASSEYGTSSGNTIYF. The CDR3 DNA follows: TGTGCCAGCAGTGAGTATGGGACAAGCTCTGGAAACACCATATATTTT.

The V call is TRBV6-5, the J call TRBJ2-1, with 14 bases aligning to TRBD2. This CDR3 spans 15 amino acids. V shed 5 bases and J 9 bases; nucleotides not matched to a gene: 6. From germline, CDR1 is MNHEY and CDR2 SVGAGI. Written as DNA, the CDR3 is TGTGCCAGCAGTAAAGGGACTAGCGGGAGTATTGAGCAGTTCTTC. This encodes CASSKGTSGSIEQFF.

The rearrangement uses TRBV19 and TRBJ2-3; 7 bases line up with TRBD2. CDR1 is LNHDA and CDR2 is SQIVND in the germline V gene (reference sequence). Trimming at V came to 7 bases and at J to 6 bases, leaving 13 bases not matched to a gene. The CDR3 totals 15 residues. This CDR3 reads CASTETPVGGDTQYF. The CDR3 nucleotides read TGTGCCAGTACGGAGACGCCAGTCGGGGGGGATACGCAGTATTTT. Full variable domain (missing parts from reference TRBV19 and TRBJ2-3): DGGITQSPKYLFRKEGQNVTLSCEQNLNHDAMYWYRQDPGQGLRLIYYSQIVNDFQKGDIAEGYSVSREKKESFPLTVTSAQKNPTAFYLCASTETPVGGDTQYFGPGTRLTVL.

This clone showed up just a few times. The V gene is TRBV5-1, the J gene TRBJ2-3; 12 bases are a match to TRBD2. The trim removed 0 bases at V and 6 bases at J, leaving 5 bases unmatched. CDR1 and CDR2 (germline): SGHRS, YFSETQ. The length of the CDR3 is 16 residues. Written as DNA, the CDR3 is TGCGCCAGCAGCTTGGCCGGGCTAGCGGGAGGGGATACGCAGTATTTT. Protein product: CASSLAGLAGGDTQYF.

This rearrangement joins TRBV18 to TRBJ2-5, with TRBD2 identical over 13 bases. The germline V gene has CDR1 KGHSH and CDR2 LQKENI. V shed 3 bases and J 6 bases; nucleotides not matched to a gene: 13. CDR3 size: 18 residues. DNA of the CDR3: TGTGCCAGCTCACCGATCCGGACTAGCGGGGGATCGGTAAAGACCCAGTACTTC. Translating it yields CASSPIRTSGGSVKTQYF. Combining the CDR3 with reference TRBV18 and TRBJ2-5 gives the whole variable domain NAGVMQNPRHLVRRRGQEARLRCSPMKGHSHVYWYRQLPEEGLKFMVYLQKENIIDESGMPKERFSAEFPKEGPSILRIQQVVRGDSAAYFCASSPIRTSGGSVKTQYFGPGTRLLVL.

J is TRBJ1-2 and V is TRBV6-4; a possible D gene is TRBD1 (5 bases). From germline, CDR1 is MRHNA and CDR2 SNTAGT. Trimming removed 2 bases at V and 8 bases at J, with 18 bases between. CDR3 length: 15 residues. The CDR3: CASSDPGRGDRGYTF. CDR3 bases: TGTGCCAGCAGTGACCCGGGGCGGGGTGATCGGGGCTACACCTTC.

The V and J genes are TRBV9 and TRBJ1-3, with D hard to call. The CDR3 runs 15 residues. Germline CDR1 and CDR2: SGDLS and YYNGEE. Trimming removed 3 bases from V and 0 bases from J, with 10 bases in between. DNA for the CDR3: TGTGCCAGCAGCGACCTGGCTCTCTCTGGAAACACCATATATTTT. It encodes CASSDLALSGNTIYF.

The chain uses TRBV15 and TRBJ2-3; a possible D gene is TRBD2 (5 bases). Germline CDR1 reads LNHNV; CDR2 reads YYDKDF (reference sequence). The CDR3 has 14 residues. V gave up 0 bases and J gave up 10 bases, with 14 bases separating them. CDR3 loop: CATSRDVERQAQYF. The CDR3 DNA reads as TGTGCCACCAGCAGAGATGTGGAGCGGCAAGCGCAGTATTTT. Full variable domain (remainder filled in from reference TRBV15 and TRBJ2-3): DAMVIQNPRYQVTQFGKPVTLSCSQTLNHNVMYWYQQKSSQAPKLLFHYYDKDFNNEADTPDNFQSRRPNTSFCFLDIRSPGLGDTAMYLCATSRDVERQAQYFGPGTRLTVL.

The chain has TRBV6-6 and TRBJ2-3; no definite D call. The ends were cut back, 6 bases at V and 3 bases at J, with 13 bases in the middle. From germline, CDR1 is MNHNY and CDR2 SVGAGI (reference sequence). The CDR3 contains 14 residues. The CDR3 coding sequence is TGTGCCAGCAGAATCTACTCCCGAACAGATACGCAGTATTTT. Residues: CASRIYSRTDTQYF.

The chain carries TRBV7-9 and TRBJ2-1, with no clear D. The V gene lost 5 bases and the J gene lost 5 bases, with 10 bases spanning the gap. Germline assignment: CDR1 SEHNR and CDR2 FQNEAQ (reference sequence). The CDR3 loop spans 13 amino acids. The CDR3 loop is CASSLREDNEQFF. The CDR3 DNA reads TGTGCCAGCAGCCTTCGTGAGGACAATGAGCAGTTCTTC.

This chain uses TRBV18 with TRBJ2-7, with D possibly being TRBD1 (6 bases). This CDR3 has 14 amino acids. V lost 2 bases to trimming and J lost 2 bases, with 10 bases between them. CDR1 and CDR2 from the germline V gene are KGHSH and LQKENI. Written as DNA, the CDR3 is TGTGCCAGCTCACCAGGACAGCAAACCTACGAGCAGTACGTC. This encodes CASSPGQQTYEQYV.

The V call is TRBV5-1, the J call TRBJ1-1; no definite D call. Germline-derived CDR1 and CDR2 are SGHRS and YFSETQ. The CDR3 is 14 amino acids. Trimming pared 0 bases from V and 5 bases from J, leaving 11 bases between. CDR3 sequence: CASSLGYEETEAFF. The CDR3 region has the DNA TGCGCCAGCAGCTTGGGTTACGAAGAGACTGAAGCTTTCTTT.

The chain employs TRBV29-1 and TRBJ2-1; D is unresolved. The germline V gene encodes CDR1 SQVTM and CDR2 ANQGSEA. V was shortened by 7 bases and J by 0 bases, with 4 bases between the two germline ends. The CDR3 is made up of 11 amino acids. This CDR3 is CSALSYNEQFF. In nucleotides, the CDR3 is TGCAGCGCCCTCTCCTACAATGAGCAGTTCTTC.